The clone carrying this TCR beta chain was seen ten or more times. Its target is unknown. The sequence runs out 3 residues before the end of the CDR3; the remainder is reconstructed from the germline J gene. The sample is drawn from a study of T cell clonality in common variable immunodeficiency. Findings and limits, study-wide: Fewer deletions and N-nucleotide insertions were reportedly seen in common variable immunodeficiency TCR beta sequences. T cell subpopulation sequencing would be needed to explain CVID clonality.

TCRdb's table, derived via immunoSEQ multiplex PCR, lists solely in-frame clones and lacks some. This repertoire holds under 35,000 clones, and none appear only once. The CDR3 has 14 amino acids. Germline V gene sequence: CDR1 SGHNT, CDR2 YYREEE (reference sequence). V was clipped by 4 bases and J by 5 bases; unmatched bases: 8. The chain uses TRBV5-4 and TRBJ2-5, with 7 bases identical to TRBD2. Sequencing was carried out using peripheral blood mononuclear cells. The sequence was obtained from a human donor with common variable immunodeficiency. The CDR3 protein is CASSLDGEGETQYF. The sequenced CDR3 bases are TGTGCCAGCAGCCTGGATGGGGAGGGGGAGACC.